These T cell receptor beta chains were read from a single sample in a study of cytomegalovirus exposure and HLA in healthy donors. Using immunoSEQ multiplex PCR, the repertoire was profiled, and TCRdb retains in-frame clones only, with some absent. The sample contains some 200,000 clones, about 86% of which appear only once. The sequencing sample was made of PBMCs. The receptors come from a woman younger than 45 in good health and CMV-seronegative. Both conserved end residues are part of each CDR3. D genes are given only for firm matches. Size is omitted from some rows. Given values are once, few, many or a class for expanded clones.

D gene: TRBD1; V gene: TRBV4-3; clone size: -; J gene: TRBJ2-7; CDR3 protein: CASSRKTGMSSYEQYF; CDR3 DNA: TGCGCCAGCAGCCGTAAGACAGGGATGAGTTCCTACGAGCAGTACTTC
D gene: TRBD1; V gene: TRBV7-2; clone size: -; J gene: TRBJ1-2; CDR3 protein: CASSSGQSLFGYTF; CDR3 DNA: TGTGCCAGCAGCTCGGGACAGTCACTTTTCGGCTACACCTTC
D gene: -; V gene: TRBV6-6; clone size: once; J gene: TRBJ1-4; CDR3 protein: CASRVQGAVEKLFF; CDR3 DNA: TGTGCCAGCAGGGTACAGGGTGCGGTGGAAAAACTGTTTTTT
D gene: -; V gene: TRBV7-3; clone size: once; J gene: TRBJ2-5; CDR3 protein: CASSLGFGRGRRLETQYF; CDR3 DNA: TGTGCCAGCAGCTTAGGGTTCGGAAGGGGGAGACGTCTAGAGACCCAGTACTTC
D gene: -; V gene: TRBV7-2; clone size: -; J gene: TRBJ1-5; CDR3 protein: CASSFGGSQPQHF; CDR3 DNA: TGTGCCAGCAGCTTCGGGGGTTCTCAGCCCCAGCATTTT
D gene: TRBD1; V gene: TRBV28; clone size: -; J gene: TRBJ1-1; CDR3 protein: CASSLEGASTEAFF; CDR3 DNA: TGTGCCAGCAGTTTGGAGGGGGCCAGTACTGAAGCTTTCTTT
D gene: TRBD2; V gene: TRBV6-6; clone size: -; J gene: TRBJ2-7; CDR3 protein: CASSYTLAGEQYF; CDR3 DNA: TGTGCCAGCAGTTATACACTAGCGGGTGAGCAGTACTTC
D gene: -; V gene: TRBV6-1; clone size: -; J gene: TRBJ2-1; CDR3 protein: CASRRGNEQFF; CDR3 DNA: TGTGCCAGCAGGAGGGGGAATGAGCAGTTCTTC
D gene: TRBD1; V gene: TRBV29-1; clone size: -; J gene: TRBJ2-7; CDR3 protein: CSVRSETGKQYF; CDR3 DNA: TGCAGCGTTCGGTCCGAGACAGGGAAACAGTACTTC
D gene: -; V gene: TRBV28; clone size: -; J gene: TRBJ1-1; CDR3 protein: CASSLAYTEAFF; CDR3 DNA: TGTGCCAGCAGTTTGGCCTACACTGAAGCTTTCTTT
D gene: TRBD1; V gene: TRBV7-8; clone size: -; J gene: TRBJ1-2; CDR3 protein: CASSFRGNYGYTF; CDR3 DNA: TGTGCCAGCAGCTTCAGGGGGAACTATGGCTACACCTTC
D gene: -; V gene: TRBV15; clone size: -; J gene: TRBJ2-4; CDR3 protein: CATSRDQRVDIQYF; CDR3 DNA: TGTGCCACCAGCAGAGATCAACGCGTAGACATTCAGTACTTC
D gene: TRBD1; V gene: TRBV25-1; clone size: -; J gene: TRBJ2-7; CDR3 protein: CASSFPGTGGTYEQYF; CDR3 DNA: TGTGCCAGCAGTTTCCCCGGGACAGGGGGCACATACGAGCAGTACTTC
D gene: TRBD1; V gene: TRBV28; clone size: -; J gene: TRBJ2-7; CDR3 protein: CASSPTGADYEQYF; CDR3 DNA: TGTGCCAGCAGTCCGACAGGGGCGGACTACGAGCAGTACTTC
D gene: TRBD1; V gene: TRBV5-6; clone size: -; J gene: TRBJ2-6; CDR3 protein: CASSPGQGISGANGLTF; CDR3 DNA: TGTGCCAGCAGTCCCGGACAGGGAATCTCTGGGGCCAACGGCCTGACTTTC
D gene: -; V gene: TRBV4-3; clone size: -; J gene: TRBJ1-5; CDR3 protein: CASSQDRGPQPQHF; CDR3 DNA: TGCGCCAGCAGCCAAGATCGCGGTCCCCAGCCCCAGCATTTT
D gene: TRBD1; V gene: TRBV5-4; clone size: -; J gene: TRBJ2-5; CDR3 protein: CASSLQDRRQETQYF; CDR3 DNA: TGTGCCAGCAGCCTGCAGGACAGGCGTCAAGAGACCCAGTACTTC
D gene: -; V gene: TRBV7-2; clone size: -; J gene: TRBJ2-6; CDR3 protein: CASSLERGFLPTGANVLTF; CDR3 DNA: TGTGCCAGCAGCTTAGAACGCGGGTTCCTCCCTACTGGGGCCAACGTCCTGACTTTC
D gene: -; V gene: TRBV12-1; clone size: -; J gene: TRBJ2-1; CDR3 protein: CASSSPRAGGLSYNEQFF; CDR3 DNA: TGTGCCAGCAGCTCTCCCCGGGCGGGGGGTTTAAGCTACAATGAGCAGTTCTTC
D gene: -; V gene: TRBV4-1; clone size: -; J gene: TRBJ2-6; CDR3 protein: CASSRTGFRPGSGANVLTF; CDR3 DNA: TGCGCCAGCAGCCGTACCGGGTTTCGGCCCGGTTCTGGGGCCAACGTCCTGACTTTC
D gene: TRBD2; V gene: TRBV19; clone size: few; J gene: TRBJ2-5; CDR3 protein: CASSHSRLAGVRETQYF; CDR3 DNA: TGTGCCAGTAGTCACTCCCGACTAGCGGGAGTGAGGGAGACCCAGTACTTC
D gene: TRBD1; V gene: TRBV7-2; clone size: -; J gene: TRBJ2-4; CDR3 protein: CASSLGLQTGGGNIQYF; CDR3 DNA: TGTGCCAGCAGCTTAGGTCTACAAACAGGGGGCGGAAACATTCAGTACTTC
D gene: TRBD2; V gene: TRBV5-1; clone size: -; J gene: TRBJ2-3; CDR3 protein: CASSLVTSGGFVSSTDTQYF; CDR3 DNA: TGCGCCAGCAGCTTGGTAACTAGCGGGGGGTTTGTCTCTAGCACAGATACGCAGTATTTT
D gene: TRBD1; V gene: TRBV18; clone size: -; J gene: TRBJ2-7; CDR3 protein: CASSPSRRQGALSYEQYF; CDR3 DNA: TGTGCCAGCTCACCTTCCCGGAGACAGGGGGCTCTGTCCTACGAGCAGTACTTC
D gene: -; V gene: TRBV10-1; clone size: -; J gene: TRBJ2-3; CDR3 protein: CASSISGTPGQDTQYF; CDR3 DNA: TGCGCCAGCAGTATCTCGGGGACTCCAGGCCAGGATACGCAGTATTTT
D gene: TRBD2; V gene: TRBV5-5; clone size: -; J gene: TRBJ2-5; CDR3 protein: CASRITSGLPRETQYF; CDR3 DNA: TGTGCCAGCAGAATCACTAGCGGGTTACCTCGGGAGACCCAGTACTTC
D gene: TRBD2; V gene: TRBV5-4; clone size: -; J gene: TRBJ2-1; CDR3 protein: CASRLAGGPLGRQFF; CDR3 DNA: TGTGCCAGCAGGCTAGCGGGAGGCCCACTAGGTAGGCAGTTCTTC
D gene: TRBD1; V gene: TRBV28; clone size: -; J gene: TRBJ1-6; CDR3 protein: CASSLDGTANSPLHF; CDR3 DNA: TGTGCCAGCAGTTTGGACGGGACAGCTAATTCACCCCTCCACTTT
D gene: -; V gene: TRBV5-1; clone size: once; J gene: TRBJ1-6; CDR3 protein: CASSQEALSPLHF; CDR3 DNA: TGCGCCAGCAGTCAGGAGGCGTTATCACCCCTCCACTTT
D gene: TRBD2; V gene: TRBV9; clone size: -; J gene: TRBJ2-2; CDR3 protein: CASSVGGGNTGELFF; CDR3 DNA: TGTGCCAGCAGCGTAGGCGGGGGGAACACCGGGGAGCTGTTTTTT
D gene: -; V gene: TRBV28; clone size: -; J gene: TRBJ1-5; CDR3 protein: CASSPPVNQPQHF; CDR3 DNA: TGTGCCAGCAGTCCCCCGGTCAATCAGCCCCAGCATTTT
D gene: TRBD1; V gene: TRBV16; clone size: -; J gene: TRBJ1-2; CDR3 protein: CASSQTIGGGGDYGYTF; CDR3 DNA: TGTGCCAGCAGCCAAACGATAGGAGGAGGGGGCGACTATGGCTACACCTTC
D gene: TRBD2; V gene: TRBV7-3; clone size: -; J gene: TRBJ2-1; CDR3 protein: CASSYQFDSGSSYNEQFF; CDR3 DNA: TGTGCCAGCAGCTACCAATTTGATAGCGGGAGCTCCTACAATGAGCAGTTCTTC
D gene: TRBD1; V gene: TRBV5-1; clone size: -; J gene: TRBJ1-1; CDR3 protein: CATRDRGNPEEAFF; CDR3 DNA: TGCGCCACCAGGGACAGGGGTAACCCCGAAGAAGCTTTCTTT
D gene: -; V gene: TRBV29-1; clone size: -; J gene: TRBJ2-1; CDR3 protein: CSVKGGTGSYNEQFF; CDR3 DNA: TGCAGCGTAAAGGGAGGAACAGGTTCCTACAATGAGCAGTTCTTC
D gene: TRBD1; V gene: TRBV9; clone size: -; J gene: TRBJ2-7; CDR3 protein: CASSVTGQGGQYF; CDR3 DNA: TGTGCCAGCAGCGTGACTGGACAGGGCGGGCAGTACTTC
D gene: TRBD1; V gene: TRBV5-1; clone size: -; J gene: TRBJ2-5; CDR3 protein: CASSLSAGQGRQETQYF; CDR3 DNA: TGCGCCAGCAGCTTGTCTGCCGGACAGGGGCGACAAGAGACCCAGTACTTC
D gene: -; V gene: TRBV7-9; clone size: -; J gene: TRBJ1-3; CDR3 protein: CSSNRGVGNTIYF; CDR3 DNA: TGTTCCAGCAACCGGGGGGTCGGAAACACCATATATTTT
D gene: -; V gene: TRBV27; clone size: -; J gene: TRBJ2-2; CDR3 protein: CATLLPTGELFF; CDR3 DNA: TGTGCCACCCTCCTCCCCACCGGGGAGCTGTTTTTT
D gene: TRBD1; V gene: TRBV7-3; clone size: -; J gene: TRBJ2-7; CDR3 protein: CASSFSGQGAYEQYF; CDR3 DNA: TGTGCCAGCAGCTTCTCGGGACAGGGGGCCTACGAGCAGTACTTC
D gene: -; V gene: TRBV28; clone size: -; J gene: TRBJ1-1; CDR3 protein: CASRLRGTGMGAGAFF; CDR3 DNA: TGTGCCAGCAGGCTAAGAGGAACAGGCATGGGGGCGGGCGCTTTCTTT
D gene: TRBD1; V gene: TRBV28; clone size: -; J gene: TRBJ1-1; CDR3 protein: CASSPDRAVPEAFF; CDR3 DNA: TGTGCCAGCAGTCCTGACAGGGCTGTTCCTGAAGCTTTCTTT
D gene: -; V gene: TRBV6-1; clone size: -; J gene: TRBJ2-7; CDR3 protein: CASSEVPAGPWEQYF; CDR3 DNA: TGTGCCAGCAGTGAAGTTCCGGCGGGTCCATGGGAGCAGTACTTC
D gene: -; V gene: TRBV18; clone size: -; J gene: TRBJ2-1; CDR3 protein: CASSLSIRDNEQFF; CDR3 DNA: TGTGCCAGCTCACTGTCGATTCGGGACAATGAGCAGTTCTTC
D gene: -; V gene: TRBV2; clone size: -; J gene: TRBJ2-7; CDR3 protein: CASTPMYEQYF; CDR3 DNA: TGTGCCAGCACCCCGATGTACGAGCAGTACTTC
D gene: TRBD1; V gene: TRBV10-3; clone size: -; J gene: TRBJ1-1; CDR3 protein: CAIGNRGVNTEAFF; CDR3 DNA: TGTGCCATCGGTAACAGGGGAGTGAACACTGAAGCTTTCTTT